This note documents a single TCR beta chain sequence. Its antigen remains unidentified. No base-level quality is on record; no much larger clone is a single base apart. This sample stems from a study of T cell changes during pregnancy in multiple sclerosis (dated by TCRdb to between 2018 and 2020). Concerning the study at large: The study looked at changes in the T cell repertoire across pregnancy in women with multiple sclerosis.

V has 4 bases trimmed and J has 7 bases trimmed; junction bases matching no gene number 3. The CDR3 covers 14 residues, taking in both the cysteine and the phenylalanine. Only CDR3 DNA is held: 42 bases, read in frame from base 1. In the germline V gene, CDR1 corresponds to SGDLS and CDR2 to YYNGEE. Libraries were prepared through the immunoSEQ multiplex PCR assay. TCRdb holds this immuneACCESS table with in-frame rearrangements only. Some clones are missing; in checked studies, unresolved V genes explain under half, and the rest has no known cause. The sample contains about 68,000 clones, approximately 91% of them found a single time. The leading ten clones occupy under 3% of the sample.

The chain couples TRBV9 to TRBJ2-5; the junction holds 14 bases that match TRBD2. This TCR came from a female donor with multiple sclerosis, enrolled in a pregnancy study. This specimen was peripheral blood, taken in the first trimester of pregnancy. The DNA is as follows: TGTGCCAGCAGCCTGGGACTAGCGGGGGTGACCCAGTACTTC. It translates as CASSLGLAGVTQYF. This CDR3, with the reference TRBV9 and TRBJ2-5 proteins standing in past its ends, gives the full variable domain DSGVTQTPKHLITATGQRVTLRCSPRSGDLSVYWYQQSLDQGLQFLIQYYNGEERAKGNILERFSAQQFPDLHSELNLSSLELGDSALYFCASSLGLAGVTQYFGPGTRLLVL.